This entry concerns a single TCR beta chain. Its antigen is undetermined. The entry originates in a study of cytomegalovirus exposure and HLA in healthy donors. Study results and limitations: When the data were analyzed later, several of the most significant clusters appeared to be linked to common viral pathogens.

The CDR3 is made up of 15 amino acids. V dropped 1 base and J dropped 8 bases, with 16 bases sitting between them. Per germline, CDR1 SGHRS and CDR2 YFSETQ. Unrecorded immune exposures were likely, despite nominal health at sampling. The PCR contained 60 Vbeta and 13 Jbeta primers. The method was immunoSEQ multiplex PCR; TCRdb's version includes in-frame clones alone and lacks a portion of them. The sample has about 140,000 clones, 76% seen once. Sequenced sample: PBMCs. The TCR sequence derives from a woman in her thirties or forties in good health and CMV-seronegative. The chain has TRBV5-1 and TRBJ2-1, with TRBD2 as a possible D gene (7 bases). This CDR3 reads CASSLQAGALDEQFF. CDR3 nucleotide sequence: TGCGCCAGCAGCTTGCAGGCGGGGGCCCTGGATGAGCAGTTCTTC.